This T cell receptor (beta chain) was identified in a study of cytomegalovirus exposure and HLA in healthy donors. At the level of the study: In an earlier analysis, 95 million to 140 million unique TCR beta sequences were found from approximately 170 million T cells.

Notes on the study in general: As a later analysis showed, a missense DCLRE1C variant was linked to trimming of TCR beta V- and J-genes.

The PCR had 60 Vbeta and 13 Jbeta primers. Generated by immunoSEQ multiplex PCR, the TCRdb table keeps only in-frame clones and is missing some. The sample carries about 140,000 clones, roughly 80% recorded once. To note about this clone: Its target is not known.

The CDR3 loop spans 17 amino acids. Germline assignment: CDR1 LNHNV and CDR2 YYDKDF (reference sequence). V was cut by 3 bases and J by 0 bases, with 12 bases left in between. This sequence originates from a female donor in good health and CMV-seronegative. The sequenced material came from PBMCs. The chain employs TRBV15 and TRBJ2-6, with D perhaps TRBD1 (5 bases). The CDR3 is CATSSYLGASGANVLTF. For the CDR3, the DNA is TGTGCCACCAGCAGTTACTTAGGGGCCTCTGGGGCCAACGTCCTGACTTTC. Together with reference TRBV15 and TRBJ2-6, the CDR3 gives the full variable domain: DAMVIQNPRYQVTQFGKPVTLSCSQTLNHNVMYWYQQKSSQAPKLLFHYYDKDFNNEADTPDNFQSRRPNTSFCFLDIRSPGLGDTAMYLCATSSYLGASGANVLTFGAGSRLTVL.